This TCR beta chain is from a study of a mutant IDH1 vaccine in newly diagnosed glioma. Looking at the study overall: Treated patients had a mean age of 40.4 years and an approximately 60% male, around 40% female split. Patients arrived already treated with radiotherapy, temozolomide, or both, most having had both.

As to time point: week 23, last vaccination. It was 300 ug of mutant IDH1 20-mer peptide that made up each vaccine dose, given with topical imiquimod. Donor diagnoses consisted of new WHO grade 3 or 4 IDH1-mutant, ATRX-lost astrocytomas. The repertoire was sequenced with immunoSEQ multiplex PCR; TCRdb's copy has only in-frame clones and lacks some. The sample lists approximately 39,000 clones, roughly 79% seen once, with about 5.2% in the top ten. A word on this clone: The antigen is unknown. At one boundary the junction diverges from the germline segment, which might be a read error.

The CDR3 runs 14 residues. Germline CDR1 reads MDHEN; CDR2 reads SYDVKM. Broader study findings: No link was apparently found between pseudoprogression and changes in top peripheral T cell clonotypes.

The genes are TRBV28 and TRBJ1-2, with 7 bases identical to TRBD1. The material was PBMCs, obtained from a glioma patient whose treatment included an IDH1 peptide vaccine. This receptor was taken from a man aged 40-49 years with glioma. The chain's CDR3 is CASRKDRVLLFWAF. In DNA form, the CDR3 reads TGTGCCAGCAGGAAAGACAGGGTACTCCTTTTCTGGGCCTTC.